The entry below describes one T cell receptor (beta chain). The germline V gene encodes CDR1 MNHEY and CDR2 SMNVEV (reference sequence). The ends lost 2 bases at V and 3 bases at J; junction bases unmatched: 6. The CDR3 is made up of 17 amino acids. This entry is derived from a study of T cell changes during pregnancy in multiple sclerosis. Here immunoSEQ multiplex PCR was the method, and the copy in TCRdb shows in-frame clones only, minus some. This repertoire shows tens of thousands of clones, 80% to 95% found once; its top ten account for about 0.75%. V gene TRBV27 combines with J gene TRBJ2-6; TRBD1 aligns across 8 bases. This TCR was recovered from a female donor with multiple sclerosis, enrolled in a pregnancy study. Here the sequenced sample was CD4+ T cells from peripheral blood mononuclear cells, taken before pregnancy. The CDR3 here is CASSLRQGALGANVLTF. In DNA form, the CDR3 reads TGTGCCAGCAGTTTACGGCAGGGGGCGCTTGGGGCCAACGTCCTGACTTTC.